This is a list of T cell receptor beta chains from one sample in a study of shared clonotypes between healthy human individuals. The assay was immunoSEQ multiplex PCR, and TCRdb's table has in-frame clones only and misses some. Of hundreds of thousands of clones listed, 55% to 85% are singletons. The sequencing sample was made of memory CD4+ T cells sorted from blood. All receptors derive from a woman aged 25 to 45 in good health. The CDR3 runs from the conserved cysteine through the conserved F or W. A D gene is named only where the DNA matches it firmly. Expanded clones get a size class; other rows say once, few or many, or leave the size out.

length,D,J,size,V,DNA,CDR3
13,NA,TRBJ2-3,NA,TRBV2,TGTGCCAGCAGTGGGTCTAGGGAAGATACGCAGTATTTT,CASSGSREDTQYF
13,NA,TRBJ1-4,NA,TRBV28,TGTGCCAGCAGTAGGTCCGCGGGTGAAAAACTGTTTTTT,CASSRSAGEKLFF
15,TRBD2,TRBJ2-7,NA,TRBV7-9,TGTGCCAGCAGCCCGCCGGGACTAGCGGGTTACGAGCAGTACTTC,CASSPPGLAGYEQYF
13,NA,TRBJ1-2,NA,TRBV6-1,TGTGCCAGCAGTGATTACTTCCTCTATGGCTACACCTTC,CASSDYFLYGYTF
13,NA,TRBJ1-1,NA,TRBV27,TGTGCCAGCAGTTTATTTAGGAACACTGAAGCTTTCTTT,CASSLFRNTEAFF
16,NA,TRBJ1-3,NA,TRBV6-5,TGTGCCAGCAGTTACATAGCTACCACCGGCGCGAACACCATATATTTT,CASSYIATTGANTIYF
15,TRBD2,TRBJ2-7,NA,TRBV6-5,TGTGCCAGCACCCGAGCTAGCGGGAGTGGGTACGAGCAGTACTTC,CASTRASGSGYEQYF
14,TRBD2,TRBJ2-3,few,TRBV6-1,TGTGCCAGCATCGCTAGCGGGAGACCAGATACGCAGTATTTT,CASIASGRPDTQYF
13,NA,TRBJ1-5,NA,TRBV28,TGTGCCAGCACAGTAACAACCAATCAGCCCCAGCATTTT,CASTVTTNQPQHF
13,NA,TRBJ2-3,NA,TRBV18,TGTGCCAGCTCACCACCCATGGCAGATACGCAGTATTTT,CASSPPMADTQYF
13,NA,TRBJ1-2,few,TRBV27,TGTGCCAGCAGTTTATCAGCTAACTATGGCTACACCTTC,CASSLSANYGYTF
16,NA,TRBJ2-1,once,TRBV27,TGTGCCAGCAGTCCCCCTAGGAGCCAGGGGAGGAATGAGCAGTTCTTC,CASSPPRSQGRNEQFF
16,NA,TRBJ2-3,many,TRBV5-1,TGCGCCAGCAGCTTGGAGGCGGGGGCAGGCACAGATACGCAGTATTTT,CASSLEAGAGTDTQYF
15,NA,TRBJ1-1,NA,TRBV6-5,TGTGCCAGCAGTTACGGCGGGGGGGTCAACACTGAAGCTTTCTTT,CASSYGGGVNTEAFF
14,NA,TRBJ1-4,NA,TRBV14,TGTGCCAGCAGTGGAGGTTTCGTACGAGAAAAACTGTTTTTT,CASSGGFVREKLFF
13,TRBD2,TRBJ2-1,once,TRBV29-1,TGCAGCGTGACGGGGGAGGGCCGGTATGAGCAGTTCTTC,CSVTGEGRYEQFF
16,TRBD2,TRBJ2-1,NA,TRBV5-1,TGCGCCAGCAGCTTGGGGGGGACTAGCGGTAACAATGAGCAGTTCTTC,CASSLGGTSGNNEQFF
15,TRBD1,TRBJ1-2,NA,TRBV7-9,TGTGCCAGCAGCTCTGACAGGGGGCGCGTCTATGGCTACACCTTC,CASSSDRGRVYGYTF
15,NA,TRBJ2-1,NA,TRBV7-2,TGTGCCAGCAGCTTGACGACCGCCAGTAGTAATGAGCAGTTCTTC,CASSLTTASSNEQFF
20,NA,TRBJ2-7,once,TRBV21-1,TGTGCCAGCACCAACATGAGGTCTAGCGGGAGGCCCACCTTCTCCTACGAGCAGTACTTC,CASTNMRSSGRPTFSYEQYF
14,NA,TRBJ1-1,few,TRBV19,TGTGCCAGTAGTATGGCCAGAATAAACACTGAAGCTTTCTTT,CASSMARINTEAFF
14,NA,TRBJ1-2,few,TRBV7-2,TGTGCCAGCAGCCCACAGCGGGACAACTATGGCTACACCTTC,CASSPQRDNYGYTF
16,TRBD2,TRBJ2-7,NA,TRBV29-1,TGCAGCGTTCAGACCTACAAAAATAGCGGGCTCGACGAGCAGTACTTC,CSVQTYKNSGLDEQYF
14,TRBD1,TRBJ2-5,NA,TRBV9,TGTGCCAGCAGCCCACGGGACAGGGAAGAGACCCAGTACTTC,CASSPRDREETQYF
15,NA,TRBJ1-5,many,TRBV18,TGTGCCAGCTCACCATCGGGGACCATGAATCAGCCCCAGCATTTT,CASSPSGTMNQPQHF
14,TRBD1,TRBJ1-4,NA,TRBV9,TGTGCCAGCAGCGCTAAGACAGGGCGCGAAAAACTGTTTTTT,CASSAKTGREKLFF
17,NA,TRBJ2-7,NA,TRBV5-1,TGCGCCAGCAGCTTGAGGAGCGGGCCAACCTTCTCCTACGAGCAGTACTTC,CASSLRSGPTFSYEQYF
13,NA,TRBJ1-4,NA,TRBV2,TGTGCCAGCAGTGCACAGTGGGTTGAAAAACTGTTTTTT,CASSAQWVEKLFF
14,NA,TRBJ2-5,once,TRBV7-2,TGTGCCAGCAGCCGGGGACTGTTTGGCGAGACCCAGTACTTC,CASSRGLFGETQYF
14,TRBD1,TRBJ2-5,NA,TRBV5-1,TGCGCCAGCAGCTTGGCAGGGGGCCAAGAGACCCAGTACTTC,CASSLAGGQETQYF
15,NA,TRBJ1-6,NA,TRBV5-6,TGTGCCAGCAGCGGACCAGGACAAAATAATTCACCCCTCCACTTT,CASSGPGQNNSPLHF
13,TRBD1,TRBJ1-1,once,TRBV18,TGTGCCAGCTCACTCCCAGGGGGATCTGAAGCTTTCTTT,CASSLPGGSEAFF
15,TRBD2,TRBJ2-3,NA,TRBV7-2,TGTGCCAGCAGCCCCTATATTCTAGCGGGAGATACGCAGTATTTT,CASSPYILAGDTQYF
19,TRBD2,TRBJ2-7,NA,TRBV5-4,TGTGCCAGCAGCTTGGTCGGGACTAGCGGGAGCCTCAGCTCCTACGAGCAGTACTTC,CASSLVGTSGSLSSYEQYF
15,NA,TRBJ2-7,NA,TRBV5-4,TGTGCCAGCAGCCCACAAGCGGATCTAGCCTACGAGCAGTACTTC,CASSPQADLAYEQYF
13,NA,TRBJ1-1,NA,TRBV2,TGTGCCAGCAGTGTGTTCGAAGACACTGAAGCTTTCTTT,CASSVFEDTEAFF
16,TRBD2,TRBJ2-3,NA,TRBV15,TGTGCCACCAGCAGAGAGGGACTAGCGGGGACAGATACGCAGTATTTT,CATSREGLAGTDTQYF
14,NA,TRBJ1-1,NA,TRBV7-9,TGTGCCAGCAGCAAATCGGACAGCAACACTGAAGCTTTCTTT,CASSKSDSNTEAFF
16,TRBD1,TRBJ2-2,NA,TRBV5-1,TGCGCCAGCAGCTCCGGGGACAGCTTTAACACCGGGGAGCTGTTTTTT,CASSSGDSFNTGELFF
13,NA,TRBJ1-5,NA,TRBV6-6,TGTGCCAGCAGTTACTACTCATATCAGCCCCAGCATTTT,CASSYYSYQPQHF